A selection of T cell receptor beta chains follows, all from one sample in a study of CD8 T cells in Susac syndrome. MiXCR was run by TCRdb on the immunoSEQ multiplex PCR reads, yielding one entry per CDR3 protein. This sample yields about 210,000 distinct CDR3 sequences, of which roughly 96% are seen a single time; 0.095% belongs to the top ten. Sequencing used CD4+ T cells from PBMCs. These receptors were collected from a human donor with multiple sclerosis. CDR3s include the opening cysteine and the closing phenylalanine or tryptophan. A D gene is named only where the DNA matches it firmly. The size entry is marked missing in some rows and otherwise reads once, few, many or a size class.

13,.,TRBV29-1,TRBJ2-7,TRBD2,TGCAGCACGAGGCTAGCGGGAACGTACGAGCAGTACTTC,CSTRLAGTYEQYF
16,.,TRBV27,TRBJ1-1,TRBD1,TGTGCCAGCAGTTTATGGGGAGGGGGCGCAGACACTGAAGCTTTCTTT,CASSLWGGGADTEAFF
14,.,TRBV29-1,TRBJ2-4,.,TGCAGCGTCCTGGACAGAGTCGACCAAAACATTCAGTACTTC,CSVLDRVDQNIQYF
18,once,TRBV18,TRBJ2-6,.,TGTGCCAGCTCACCACAGGGTCTTAGGGTCTCTGGGGCCAACGTCCTGACTTTC,CASSPQGLRVSGANVLTF
17,.,TRBV3-1,TRBJ2-1,TRBD2,TGTGCCAGCAGCCAAGAAAGGACTAGCGGTGTCTGGGGTGAGCAGTTCTTC,CASSQERTSGVWGEQFF
12,.,TRBV29-1,TRBJ2-3,.,TGCAGCGTTGAAAAGGCAGCCTATACGCAGTATTTT,CSVEKAAYTQYF
15,.,TRBV28,TRBJ1-5,.,TGTGCCAGCAGAACCGGGTCCCCCTTCACTCAGCCCCAGCATTTT,CASRTGSPFTQPQHF
16,.,TRBV3-1,TRBJ2-3,TRBD1,TGTGCCAGCAGCCAAGATTTGGGACAGGGGATAGATACGCAGTATTTT,CASSQDLGQGIDTQYF
15,.,TRBV3-1,TRBJ2-5,TRBD1,TGTGCCAGCAGCTTCGGACAGGGGGTCCAAGAGACCCAGTACTTC,CASSFGQGVQETQYF
14,.,TRBV4-1,TRBJ1-2,.,TGCGCCAGCAGCCAAACCGGGACCTCTACTGGCTACACCTTC,CASSQTGTSTGYTF
13,.,TRBV27,TRBJ2-3,.,TGTGCCAGTAGCGGACTTAGCACAGATACGCAGTATTTT,CASSGLSTDTQYF
13,.,TRBV7-3,TRBJ2-3,.,TGTGCCAGCAGCCCCCTCGGGCCGGATACGCAGTATTTT,CASSPLGPDTQYF
13,.,TRBV11-2,TRBJ1-6,.,TGTGCCAGCAGCAACGGGAATAATTCACCCCTCCACTTT,CASSNGNNSPLHF
16,.,TRBV6-1,TRBJ2-6,.,TGTGCCAGCAGTGAAGCAGGCCCTTCTGGGGCCAACGTCCTGACTTTC,CASSEAGPSGANVLTF
15,.,TRBV2,TRBJ1-5,.,TGTGCCAGCAGTTTTGGACAGAGTTTTAATCAGCCCCAGCATTTT,CASSFGQSFNQPQHF
16,.,TRBV25-1,TRBJ2-1,.,TGTGCCAGCAGTGCATACCGAGGGGGTCCGGTCAATGAGCAGTTCTTC,CASSAYRGGPVNEQFF
17,.,TRBV6-5,TRBJ2-3,TRBD2,TGTGCCAGCAGTTCTCTAGCGGGCCGCTCTGAGGCAGATACGCAGTATTTT,CASSSLAGRSEADTQYF
14,.,TRBV12-3/TRBV12-4,TRBJ1-2,.,TGTGCCAGCAGCGCCGGAGGGGTCCTCTATGGCTACACCTTC,CASSAGGVLYGYTF
17,.,TRBV30,TRBJ2-1,TRBD2,TGTGCCTGGAGTTTGGGACTAGTGCACTTGGACTACAATGAGCAGTTCTTC,CAWSLGLVHLDYNEQFF
15,.,TRBV28,TRBJ2-1,TRBD2,TGTGCCAGCACCCTACTAGCGGGAGGGCCCGGGGAGCAGTTCTTC,CASTLLAGGPGEQFF
14,.,TRBV27,TRBJ1-5,.,TGTGCCAGCAGTTTGCAGGGGAACAATCAGCCCCAGCATTTT,CASSLQGNNQPQHF
15,.,TRBV28,TRBJ2-1,TRBD2,TGTGCCAGCAGTTTGCTAGGACTAGCGAATGATGAGCAGTTCTTC,CASSLLGLANDEQFF
13,.,TRBV20-1,TRBJ2-4,.,TGCAGTGCCCGGACGGAGGCCAAAAACATTCAGTACTTC,CSARTEAKNIQYF
13,.,TRBV29-1,TRBJ2-3,.,TGCAGCGTGGAAGGGGTTGGTACAGATACGCAGTATTTT,CSVEGVGTDTQYF
14,.,TRBV20-1,TRBJ1-5,.,TGCAGTGCTAGAGATGGGAGGGGGGGACAGCCCCAGCATTTT,CSARDGRGGQPQHF
13,.,TRBV28,TRBJ2-7,TRBD1,TGTGCCGTACCGGGACAGGGACGCCGCGAGCAGTACTTC,CAVPGQGRREQYF
11,.,TRBV20-1,TRBJ1-1,.,TGCAGTGCTGGACTCAACACTGAAGCTTTCTTT,CSAGLNTEAFF
15,few,TRBV18,TRBJ2-5,TRBD1,TGTGCCAGCTCACCACCGGGACAGGGCGGTGAGACCCAGTACTTC,CASSPPGQGGETQYF
14,.,TRBV24-1,TRBJ1-2,TRBD1,TGTGCCACCAGTGATGGACAGGCTAACTATGGCTACACCTTC,CATSDGQANYGYTF
12,.,TRBV20-1,TRBJ2-7,.,TGCAGTGCTAGAATTAGCGGATACGAGCAGTACTTC,CSARISGYEQYF
15,.,TRBV6-2/TRBV6-3,TRBJ2-1,TRBD1,TGTGCCAGCAGATGGCAGGGGGCGGGCTACAATGAGCAGTTCTTC,CASRWQGAGYNEQFF
13,.,TRBV29-1,TRBJ1-2,.,TGCAGCGCTTGGGGCGACAGCTACTATGGCTACACCTTC,CSAWGDSYYGYTF
12,.,TRBV6-5,TRBJ1-4,.,TGTGCCAGCAGTCAACACAGGGAAAAACTGTTTTTT,CASSQHREKLFF
16,.,TRBV20-1,TRBJ2-5,TRBD2,TGCAGTGCTAGAGTTTGGACTAGCGGGATCCAAGAGACCCAGTACTTC,CSARVWTSGIQETQYF
15,.,TRBV20-1,TRBJ2-4,.,TGCAGTGCTAGTGCGTACCTGGCAGCCAAAAACATTCAGTACTTC,CSASAYLAAKNIQYF
16,.,TRBV3-1,TRBJ2-2,TRBD1,TGTGCCAGCAGCCTCACCGGGACAGGGCTGTACGGGGAGCTGTTTTTT,CASSLTGTGLYGELFF
13,.,TRBV12-5,TRBJ2-3,.,TGTGCTAGTGGTTTGGTAAGCGCAGATACGCAGTATTTT,CASGLVSADTQYF
15,.,TRBV2,TRBJ2-3,.,TGTGCCAGCAGGACGACAGGCGCTAGCACAGATACGCAGTATTTT,CASRTTGASTDTQYF
16,.,TRBV6-6,TRBJ1-2,.,TGTGCCAGCAGTTTGGGGACGGCCGGTTCTAACTATGGCTACACCTTC,CASSLGTAGSNYGYTF
17,.,TRBV11-3,TRBJ1-5,.,TGTGCCAGCAGCTTAGATGGGGGGGGCGCGTCCAATCAGCCCCAGCATTTT,CASSLDGGGASNQPQHF
12,.,TRBV2,TRBJ2-2,.,TGTGCCAGACGACAGGTCTCAGGGGAGCTGTTTTTT,CARRQVSGELFF
18,.,TRBV30,TRBJ1-5,.,TGTGCCTGGAGTGTACGGGCCAGCGTAGCCGATAGCAATCAGCCCCAGCATTTT,CAWSVRASVADSNQPQHF
14,.,TRBV9,TRBJ1-2,.,TGTGCCAGCAGCGGGAGGGACGGCCGCTATGGCTACACCTTC,CASSGRDGRYGYTF
12,.,TRBV29-1,TRBJ2-7,.,TGCAGCGTCCTTATGACTACCTCCGAGCAGTACTTC,CSVLMTTSEQYF
15,.,TRBV7-2,TRBJ2-1,TRBD2,TGTGCCAGCAGCTTAGTAACTAGCGGGGGACGGGAGCAGTTCTTC,CASSLVTSGGREQFF
13,once,TRBV12-3/TRBV12-4,TRBJ2-7,.,TGTGCCAGCAGCCGTGGACAGACATACGATCTGTACTTC,CASSRGQTYDLYF
15,.,TRBV30,TRBJ1-1,TRBD1,TGTGCCTGGAGCCACCAGGGGGCTGTGAACACTGAAGCTTTCTTT,CAWSHQGAVNTEAFF
13,.,TRBV30,TRBJ1-1,.,TGTGCCTGGATGGCGGGGCTGGTGACTGAAGCTTTCTTT,CAWMAGLVTEAFF
15,.,TRBV3-1,TRBJ1-1,.,TGTGCCAGCAGCCATCACGGGGCCGTTAACACTGAAGCTTTCTTT,CASSHHGAVNTEAFF
13,.,TRBV7-2,TRBJ1-5,.,TGTGCCAGCAGCTTAGGGGGGGGCCGACCCCAGCATTTT,CASSLGGGRPQHF
16,.,TRBV6-6,TRBJ2-7,.,TGTGCCAGCAGCGGGAGACAGGGAGGGTCCACCTACGAGCAGTACTTC,CASSGRQGGSTYEQYF
17,.,TRBV9,TRBJ2-5,TRBD2,TGTGCCAGCAGCCCCTCCGGAGGCTTGCGGGGGTGGGAGACCCAGTACTTC,CASSPSGGLRGWETQYF
12,.,TRBV20-1,TRBJ1-1,.,TGCAGTGCTAGAGGGGGGCACACTGAAGCTTTCTTT,CSARGGHTEAFF
16,.,TRBV18,TRBJ1-5,TRBD1,TGTGCCACCTTTTACAGGGGGCAGTCTGGCAATCAGCCCCAGCATTTT,CATFYRGQSGNQPQHF